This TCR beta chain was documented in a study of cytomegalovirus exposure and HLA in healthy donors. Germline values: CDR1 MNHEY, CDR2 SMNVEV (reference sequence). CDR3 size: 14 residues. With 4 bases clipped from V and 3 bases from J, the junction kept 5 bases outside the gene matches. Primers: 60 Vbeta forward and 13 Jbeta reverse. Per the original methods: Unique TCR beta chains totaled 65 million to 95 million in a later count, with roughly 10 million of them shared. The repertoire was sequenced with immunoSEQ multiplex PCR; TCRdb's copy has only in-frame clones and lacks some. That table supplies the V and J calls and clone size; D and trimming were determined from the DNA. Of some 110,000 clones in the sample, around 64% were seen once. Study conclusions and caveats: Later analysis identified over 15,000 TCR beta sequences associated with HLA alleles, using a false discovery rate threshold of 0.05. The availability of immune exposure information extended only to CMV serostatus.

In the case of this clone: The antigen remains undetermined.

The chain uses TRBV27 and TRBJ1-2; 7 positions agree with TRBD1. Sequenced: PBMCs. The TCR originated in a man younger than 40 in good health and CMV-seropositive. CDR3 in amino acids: CASSSRTGDYGYTF. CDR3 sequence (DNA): TGTGCCAGCAGTTCCCGGACAGGCGACTATGGCTACACCTTC.